The next 8 T cell receptor beta chains were all read from a single sample in a study of radiotherapy plus CTLA-4 blockade in lung cancer (dated by TCRdb to the late 2010s). Library method: the immunoSEQ multiplex PCR assay. TCRdb's version of the immuneACCESS table is confined to in-frame rearrangements and falls short of the full clone set. An unresolved V gene accounts for under half of the shortfall where checked; the remainder is of unknown origin. Recorded for this sample are about 81,000 clones; approximately 75% of them occurred a single time. Jointly, the top ten make up more than 12% of the sample. The sequenced sample was peripheral blood, obtained from a patient treated with radiotherapy plus ipilimumab. The receptors here all came from a human donor with non-small cell lung cancer that progressed on radiotherapy plus ipilimumab.

This clone was detected a few times. V gene TRBV21-1 combines with J gene TRBJ2-7; the table calls TRBD2, which could not be checked here. TRBV21-1 is listed as a pseudogene. CDR3 length: 18 residues. The CDR3 loop reads CASQRSSSDPGRRYEQYF. The CDR3 nucleotides are TGTGCCAGCCAACGGTCGTCTAGCGACCCAGGAAGGAGGTACGAGCAGTACTTC.

The chain carries TRBV28 and TRBJ2-2, with a tentative D call TRBD2 (6 bases). Germline V gives CDR1 MDHEN, CDR2 SYDVKM. V lost 3 bases to trimming and J lost 0 bases, with 8 bases between them. This CDR3 is 15 amino acids long. As DNA, the CDR3 is TGTGCCAGCAGTTTCTTAGCGGCGAACACCGGGGAGCTGTTTTTT. This translates into CASSFLAANTGELFF.

The chain uses TRBV2 and TRBJ2-2; perhaps TRBD2 as D (6 bases). Germline lookup yields CDR1 SNHLY and CDR2 FYNNEI. This CDR3 region has 16 residues. V dropped 3 bases and J dropped 1 base, with 12 bases sitting between them. The CDR3 here is CASSEGGGENTGELFF. The DNA for the CDR3 is TGTGCCAGCAGTGAGGGGGGTGGCGAGAACACCGGGGAGCTGTTTTTT.

The chain combines TRBV29-1 with TRBJ2-3; TRBD1 agrees at 8 bases. CDR3 length equals 13 residues. Germline V gene data show CDR1 as SQVTM and CDR2 as ANQGSEA. V dropped 6 bases and J dropped 4; count of bases not matched to a gene: 6. CDR3 sequence (DNA): TGCAGCGTCGAGGACAGGGCTCCAGATACGCAGTATTTT. It yields the protein CSVEDRAPDTQYF.

The rearrangement uses TRBV19 and TRBJ1-1; the D gene is possibly TRBD1 (6 bases). Trimming removed 6 bases from V and 4 bases from J, with 18 bases in between. The germline gives CDR1 LNHDA, CDR2 SQIVND (reference sequence). The CDR3 is 15 residues long. The chain's CDR3 is CASSMGNRVGTEAFF. The CDR3 DNA follows: TGTGCCAGTAGCATGGGGAACAGGGTTGGCACTGAAGCTTTCTTT.

The rearrangement joins TRBV29-1 to TRBJ2-1; 8 bases map to TRBD2. CDR1 SQVTM and CDR2 ANQGSEA come from the germline V gene. This CDR3 is built from 12 residues. Unmatched junction bases numbered 7, after V lost 1 base and J lost 14 bases. Written as DNA, the CDR3 is TGCAGCGTTGAAGGTGAAGAGACTAGCGAGTTCTTC. This gives the protein CSVEGEETSEFF.

This clone was observed a handful of times. The chain couples TRBV28 to TRBJ2-7, with 9 bases matching TRBD2. CDR1 and CDR2 (germline): MDHEN, SYDVKM. The CDR3 contains 14 residues. V shed 2 bases and J 5 bases; nucleotides not matched to a gene: 4. Here the CDR3 reads CASSLAGGQNEQYF. The CDR3 region has the DNA TGTGCCAGCAGTTTAGCGGGAGGGCAAAACGAGCAGTACTTC.

The chain combines TRBV15 with TRBJ1-4; possible D gene TRBD1, 6 bases. CDR3 length: 16 residues. V was trimmed by 1 base and J by 7 bases, leaving 16 bases between them. The V gene's germline CDR1 is LNHNV and CDR2 YYDKDF (reference sequence). CDR3 sequence reads: CATSRGVRGQVEKLFF. The CDR3 nucleotides read TGTGCCACCAGCAGAGGTGTCCGGGGGCAGGTTGAAAAACTGTTTTTT.